The source of this TCR beta chain is a study of OX40 agonist ivuxolimab in advanced cancers. Regarding the study in general: Ivuxolimab was a fully human IgG2 agonistic monoclonal antibody targeting the costimulatory receptor OX40 (CD134). Prior anti-PD-1, anti-PD-L1 or anti-CTLA-4 therapy was permitted, and checkpoint inhibitors had been received by about 44% of dose-escalation patients. A male proportion of approximately 83% and a mean age of approximately 55 years, ranging from about 23 to 90, were recorded for the dose-escalation cohort. Of the roughly 54 dose-escalation patients, hepatocellular carcinoma was present in approximately 20, melanoma in roughly 15, renal cell carcinoma in 9 and head and neck cancer in 9. Peripheral TCRbeta sequencing aimed to test whether ivuxolimab altered TCR sequence diversity and caused clonal T-cell expansion. The paper reports the monotherapy dose-escalation portion (N ≈ 50 patients) of the phase I ivuxolimab trial. Intravenous ivuxolimab was administered to patients every 2 weeks at six dose levels: 0.01, 0.1, 0.3, 1.5, 3 and 10 mg/kg. Three dose-escalation patients achieved partial responses, one with hepatocellular carcinoma and two with cutaneous melanoma.

Results and caveats for the whole study, not just this receptor: In partial responders in the 0.1-3.0 mg/kg groups, normalized peripheral clonal expansion was found to be among the lowest, especially among CD8+ T cells. Low levels of normalized T-cell clonal expansion were also seen in some patients who did not respond. The antigen specificity of the peripheral T cells that underwent clonal expansion was not determined. After ivuxolimab, more expanded clones were found on average in CD8+ T cells than in CD4+ T cells. At doses of 0.1 to 3.0 mg/kg, clonal expansion of both CD4+ and CD8+ T cells in blood was seen between baseline and week 6.

The trial excluded patients who had a history of autoimmune disease or were on systemic immunosuppression. Peripheral blood for TCR sequencing was collected from all dose cohorts at baseline, on cycle 4 day 1, and on cycle 7 day 1. The samples were drawn from a first-in-human, open-label, multicenter phase I dose-escalation trial of ivuxolimab. Adults with locally advanced or metastatic melanoma, renal cell, hepatocellular, or head and neck squamous cell carcinoma were enrolled in the trial. CD4+ and CD8+ T cells were sorted separately from peripheral blood before TCR sequencing. To note about this clone: Its antigen is still unknown. No much larger clonotype is one base removed from it; base qualities were not supplied.

Genomic DNA was isolated from the sorted cells so that the TCRbeta CDR3 region could be sequenced. The immunoSEQ Assay was used for sequencing of TCRbeta CDR3 regions. The table was pulled from immuneACCESS by TCRdb, which kept in-frame rearrangements only. Such tables lose some clones; where checked, under half of the loss comes from unresolved V genes, and the rest has no known cause. This sample holds tens of thousands of clones; about nine tenths were observed only once. 3% to 4% of the sample is held by the ten biggest clonotypes. The material sequenced was CD4+ or CD8+ T cells sorted from blood, taken in a trial of the OX40 agonist ivuxolimab. The clonotype originates from an adult with an advanced solid tumor such as melanoma, head and neck, liver or kidney cancer.

The DNA reads as follows: TGTGCCAGCAGTGCGGTACAGAGACCCTACGAGCAGTACTTC. The encoded protein is CASSAVQRPYEQYF. The V and J genes are TRBV2 and TRBJ2-7; there is no confident call for the D gene. In the germline V gene, CDR1 corresponds to SNHLY and CDR2 to FYNNEI. Trimming at the junction amounts to 4 bases on V and 2 bases on J, and the germline ends lie 12 bases apart. From the cysteine up to the phenylalanine, the CDR3 has a length of 14 residues. Only the CDR3 region is kept as DNA, spanning 42 bases read in frame from base 1.